The T cell receptor (beta chain) described here comes from a study of shared clonotypes between healthy human individuals. Germline loops: CDR1 SGHVS, CDR2 FQNEAQ. The V gene lost 5 bases and the J gene lost 0 bases, with 12 bases spanning the gap. The CDR3 is made up of 15 amino acids. Positive CCR7 selection of CD45RO-negative cells yielded the naive CD8 cells, and terminally differentiated effector memory CD45RA+ cells were excluded. Sequencing was performed with immunoSEQ multiplex PCR; in TCRdb, only in-frame clones are kept and a portion is missing. Here the sample spans over 2,000,000 clones, approximately 92% being singletons.

The TCR sequence derives from a young man in good health. Some clones in this sample may be carry-over from other donors' samples. The rearrangement links TRBV7-8 to TRBJ2-3, with D hard to call. Sequencing was done on a sample of naive CD8+ T cells from PBMCs. The CDR3 DNA follows: TGTGCCAGCAGCCCCGTAGGACCTAGCACAGATACGCAGTATTTT. Its protein is CASSPVGPSTDTQYF.